This T cell receptor (beta chain) was retrieved from a study of blood T cell repertoires in COVID-19. Study summary: Samples of COVID-19 (acute and convalescent) were obtained from the United States, Italy and Spain.

The CDR3 is 13 amino acids. Clones were sequenced by immunoSEQ multiplex PCR, and TCRdb holds only the in-frame ones, with some missing. Here the sample spans roughly 250,000 clones, 75% to 85% being singletons. This clonotype originated in a woman aged 50 to 60 with acute or convalescent COVID-19. This sequence joins TRBV21-1 and TRBJ2-5; the DNA was not used to check the table's D call, TRBD2. TRBV21-1 is a listed pseudogene. Material for sequencing was peripheral blood. The CDR3 protein is CASSKRREGYQYF. The CDR3 region has the DNA TGTGCCAGCAGCAAGAGGAGGGAGGGATACCAGTACTTC.